These 6 T cell receptor beta chains originate from one sample sequenced in a study of OX40 agonist ivuxolimab in advanced cancers. Clones were read by immunoSEQ multiplex PCR, and TCRdb kept only the in-frame ones, dropping some. Among tens of thousands of clones listed, approximately 84% were seen once. Here the sequenced sample was CD4+ or CD8+ T cells sorted from blood, taken in a trial of the OX40 agonist ivuxolimab. All receptors derive from an adult with an advanced solid tumor such as melanoma, head and neck, liver or kidney cancer.

The V gene is TRBV4-1, the J gene TRBJ1-2; D is unclear. V was pared by 1 base and J by 8 bases, with 11 bases between. Germline V CDR1 and CDR2: MGHRA, YSYEKL. This CDR3 is built from 13 residues. DNA for the CDR3: TGCGCCAGCAGCCAAGTAGGAGCAGAAGGCTACACCTTC. This gives the protein CASSQVGAEGYTF.

This clone is labeled medium-sized. V gene TRBV13 combines with J gene TRBJ2-2; possibly TRBD1 for D (7 bases). The germline V and J ends were trimmed by 6 bases and 3 bases, with 11 bases remaining between them. CDR3 length equals 14 residues. The V gene's germline CDR1 is PRHDT and CDR2 FYEKMQ (reference sequence). CDR3 residues: CASRSRGDTGELFF. CDR3 nucleotide sequence: TGTGCCAGCAGGTCCAGGGGGGACACCGGGGAGCTGTTTTTT. The whole variable domain, remainder taken from reference TRBV13 and TRBJ2-2, is AAGVIQSPRHLIKEKRETATLKCYPIPRHDTVYWYQQGPGQDPQFLISFYEKMQSDKGSIPDRFSAQQFSDYHSELNMSSLELGDSALYFCASRSRGDTGELFFGEGSRLTVL.

The chain employs TRBV9 and TRBJ1-1; 8 bases map to TRBD1. The CDR3 consists of 16 residues. V lost 4 bases and J lost 6; bases outside the gene matches: 14. In germline, CDR1 is SGDLS, CDR2 YYNGEE. Here the CDR3 DNA reads TGTGCCAGCAGCTCATCGAGGGGCAGGGGGCTTGCTGAAGCTTTCTTT. Its translation is CASSSSRGRGLAEAFF.

The chain recombines TRBV9 with TRBJ2-2, with 7 bases fitting TRBD2. J was trimmed by 2 bases and V by 3 bases; bases with no gene match: 4. The CDR3 contains 15 residues. From germline, CDR1 is SGDLS and CDR2 YYNGEE. In DNA form, the CDR3 reads TGTGCCAGCAGCGCCGGACTAGTAAACACCGGGGAGCTGTTTTTT. Its translation is CASSAGLVNTGELFF.

This clone appeared a few times. V gene TRBV6-1 combines with J gene TRBJ2-4; D tentatively reads TRBD1 or TRBD2 (7 bases each). Germline lookup yields CDR1 MNHNS and CDR2 SASEGT. Deletions cut 6 bases from V and 3 bases from J, with 15 bases between. The CDR3 runs to 15 residues. The CDR3 nucleotides are TGTGCCAGCAGGGGGAGGGGGCCGGACAAAAACATTCAGTACTTC. Its protein product is CASRGRGPDKNIQYF.

The chain couples TRBV7-6 to TRBJ2-7; D may be TRBD1 or TRBD2 (5 bases each). The CDR3 has 15 residues. CDR1 is SGHVS and CDR2 is FNYEAQ in the germline V gene. Trimming removed 6 bases from V and 2 bases from J, with 17 bases in between. The CDR3: CASSSFRDGAYEQYF. CDR3 DNA sequence: TGTGCCAGCAGTTCTTTCCGGGACGGGGCCTACGAGCAGTACTTC.